The sequence of this TCR beta chain was determined in a study of T-cell memory formation after mild COVID-19. Points from the study as a whole: The authors left the SARS-CoV-2 specificity of second-wave clones peaking on day 37 unconfirmed. Day 15 to 85 contracting clones showed balanced CD4/CD8; day 15 to 37 expanders favored CD4+.

This clonotype was detected only a few times. What it binds is unknown. TCRdb re-derived calls from the 5' RACE reads in MiXCR, one entry per CDR3 protein. There are about 360,000 distinct CDR3 sequences in the sample; about 15% occur only once, and around 22% lies in the top ten. The CDR3 is 13 amino acids. Trimming removed 5 bases from V and 4 bases from J, with 11 bases in between. Sequencing input: PBMCs or a T cell subset sorted from them (not recorded which). The receptor was isolated from a man aged 18-30 years who had mild COVID-19 (a few samples of this study predate the infection). Cell type and time point are not known. This chain links TRBV12-3 or TRBV12-4 with TRBJ1-2; the D is unclear. The CDR3 here is CASSTNTAYGYTF. In DNA, the CDR3 is TGTGCCAGCAGTACTAATACGGCCTATGGCTACACCTTC.